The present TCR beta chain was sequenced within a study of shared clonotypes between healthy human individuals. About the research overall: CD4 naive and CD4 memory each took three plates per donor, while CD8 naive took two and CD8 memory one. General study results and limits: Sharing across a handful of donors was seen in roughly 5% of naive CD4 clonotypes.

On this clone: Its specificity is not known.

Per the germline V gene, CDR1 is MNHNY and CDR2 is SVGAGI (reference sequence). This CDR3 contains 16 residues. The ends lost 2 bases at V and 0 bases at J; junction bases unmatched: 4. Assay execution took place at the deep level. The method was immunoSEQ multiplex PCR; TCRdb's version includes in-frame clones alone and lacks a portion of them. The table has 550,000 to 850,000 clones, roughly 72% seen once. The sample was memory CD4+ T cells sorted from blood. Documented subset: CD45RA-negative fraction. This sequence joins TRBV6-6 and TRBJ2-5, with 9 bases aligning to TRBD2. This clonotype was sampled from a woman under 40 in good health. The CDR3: CASSYRREGYQETQYF. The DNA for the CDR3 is TGTGCCAGCAGTTACCGGCGGGAGGGGTACCAAGAGACCCAGTACTTC.